A single T cell receptor (beta chain) is shown here with its context. Its antigen is currently unknown. The data belong to a study of memory CD4+ T cells and cytomegalovirus serostatus. Whole-study context: Donors were healthy Belgian adults, under ten CMV seropositive and some 24 seronegative. Points from the study as a whole: Of under 200 reported CMV TCRbeta sequences, some 67 were found in memory CD4+ repertoires. Suggested: most of the CMV-linked TCR signature lies in CD4+ memory cells.

Authors' data handling: Out-of-frame sequences were removed, leaving a few million distinct TCRbeta sequences. Assay: immunoSEQ multiplex PCR; the TCRdb copy retains only in-frame clones and omits some. The DNA gave D and trimming, while V, J and clone size come from that table. The repertoire includes about 60,000 clones, about 78% of them detected once, and around 0.53% sits in the top ten. With 4 bases removed from V and 1 base from J, the gap between germline ends came to 11 bases. This CDR3 comprises 14 residues. Germline V gives CDR1 SGHAT, CDR2 FQNNGV. The sort gate was single viable CD3+CD4+CD8-CD45RO+ cells for memory CD4+ T cells.

The receptor's source is an adult in good health and CMV-seronegative. Some clones in this sample may be carry-over from other donors' samples. The chain has TRBV11-2 and TRBJ2-7; no reliable D call. Sequences were obtained from memory CD4+ T cells from blood. CDR3 sequence reads: CASSSQVLSYEQYF. The CDR3 DNA follows: TGTGCCAGCAGCTCCCAGGTCTTATCCTACGAGCAGTACTTC.